The 2 T cell receptor beta chains below all came from one sample that was sequenced in a study of long-term antiretroviral therapy in people with HIV. They ran version v3.0 of the immunoSEQ assay at survey level. Produced via immunoSEQ multiplex PCR; TCRdb's table is partial and in-frame only. The sample records 25,000 to 30,000 clones, just under 90% being singletons. The source was unsorted PBMCs, collected 3.2 years before starting antiretroviral therapy. Every receptor here comes from a man aged 45 to 65 with HIV.

The chain recombines TRBV5-4 with TRBJ2-5, with D possibly matching TRBD1 (5 bases). This CDR3 region has 15 residues. The germline gives CDR1 SGHNT, CDR2 YYREEE (reference sequence). V shed 4 bases and J shed 1 base, with 14 bases lying between them. The CDR3 DNA reads as TGTGCCAGCAGCATCAGGGTGGCCGGCCAAGAGACCCAGTACTTC. This sequence encodes CASSIRVAGQETQYF.

The V call is TRBV9, the J call TRBJ1-2; 10 positions agree with TRBD1. The germline V gene encodes CDR1 SGDLS and CDR2 YYNGEE. The CDR3 runs 16 residues. V shed 3 bases, J shed 3 bases, and the junction held 8 bases outside the gene matches. The CDR3 coding sequence is TGTGCCAGCAGCGCAACCGGGACAGGGGCCCACTATGGCTACACCTTC. Its protein is CASSATGTGAHYGYTF.